This T cell receptor (beta chain) was found in a study of T-cell reconstitution after alpha-beta-depleted transplantation in children listed by TCRdb under 2016. Some background on the complete study: Using TCR repertoire profiling, the study quantitatively followed how T-cell immune reconstitution unfolded in children after TCRalphabeta/CD19-depleted allogeneic hematopoietic cell transplantation.

Including cysteine and phenylalanine, the CDR3 has 20 amino acids. Only CDR3 DNA remains: 60 bases, in frame from the first base. Sequences SGHRS (CDR1) and YFSETQ (CDR2) are obtained from the germline V gene. Trimming leaves V shorter by 3 bases and J shorter by 2 bases, with the junction holding 15 bases beyond the gene matches. Comments on this clonotype: Its antigen is currently not known. One base away there is no much larger clone; base qualities are not given.

The library relied on PCR. Sequencing instrument: Illumina HiSeq 2500. TCR library preparation used molecular barcoding, with unique molecular identifiers applied to normalize quantification of the TCRbeta repertoire. TCRdb's own reprocessing of the public reads used fastp at Q25 and MiXCR and kept productive beta chains. Records with the same CDR3 protein are collapsed into one entry carrying the most frequent genes and DNA. A total of about 540,000 distinct CDR3 sequences appear in this sample, approximately 20% of them only once. Approximately 3% of the sample goes to the ten largest clones. Sequenced here: PBMCs from the stem cell graft donor, sampled from the stem cell graft. This TCR came from a human donor who donated a stem cell graft to a child with acute lymphoblastic leukemia. The sequence links TRBV5-1 to TRBJ2-6; 9 central nucleotides agree with TRBD1. The CDR3 is CASSSWTGEAFRAGANVLTF. The sequenced DNA: TGCGCCAGCAGCTCTTGGACAGGGGAAGCCTTTCGGGCTGGGGCCAACGTCCTGACTTTC.